What follows describes a single T cell receptor (beta chain). This sample was included in a study of blood T cell repertoires in COVID-19. Study details: The cDNA or gDNA used as material had been derived from T cells, B-cell-depleted T cells, or PBMCs.

Germline V CDR1 and CDR2: SEHNR, FQNEAQ (reference sequence). CDR3 size: 14 residues. The V gene end was trimmed by 3 bases and the J gene end by 5 bases; junction bases not matched to a gene: 3. How the authors handled the data: The assay estimated nucleated cells by amplifying reference gene primers. Libraries were prepared by immunoSEQ multiplex PCR; TCRdb keeps only in-frame clonotypes and omits some of them. D and trimming were read from the DNA, whereas the V and J calls and clone size are those reported in that table. This table holds roughly 96,000 clones, approximately 81% found once. The sequence came from a man between 60 and 75 years old with acute or convalescent COVID-19. The specimen was peripheral blood. The rearrangement uses TRBV7-9 and TRBJ1-4, with 7 bases matching TRBD1. In nucleotides, the CDR3 is TGTGCCAGCAGCTTGGGACAGTCAAATGAAAAACTGTTTTTT. Its protein is CASSLGQSNEKLFF.